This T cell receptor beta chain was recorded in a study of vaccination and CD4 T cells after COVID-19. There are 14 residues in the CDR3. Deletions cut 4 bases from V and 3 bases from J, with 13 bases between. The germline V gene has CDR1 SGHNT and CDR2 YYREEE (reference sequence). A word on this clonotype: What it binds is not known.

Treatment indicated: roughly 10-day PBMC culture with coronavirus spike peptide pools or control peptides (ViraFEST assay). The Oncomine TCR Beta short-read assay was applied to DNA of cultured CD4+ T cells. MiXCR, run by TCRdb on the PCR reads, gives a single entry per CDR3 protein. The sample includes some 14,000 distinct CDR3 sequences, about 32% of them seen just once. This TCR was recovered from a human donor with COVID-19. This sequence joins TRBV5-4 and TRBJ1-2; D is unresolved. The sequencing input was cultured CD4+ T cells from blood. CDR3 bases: TGTGCCAGCAGCCCCCAAGTGGGATACTATGGCTACACCTTC. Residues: CASSPQVGYYGYTF.